This T cell receptor beta chain is from a study of tumor-infiltrating lymphocytes in localized non-small cell lung cancer. Clones were read by immunoSEQ multiplex PCR, and TCRdb kept only the in-frame ones, dropping some. The table lists 6,000 or so clones, approximately 82% of them singletons, with under 6.5% in the top ten. The germline gives CDR1 SGHTA, CDR2 FQGTGA. The CDR3 spans 16 residues. Losses at the gene ends were 5 bases for V and 1 base for J; bases not matched to a gene: 5. Notes on this clone: Its antigen remains unknown.

Regarding the study as a whole: Different pieces of the same tissue were used for each assay.

The chain carries TRBV7-3 and TRBJ2-1; 10 nucleotides agree with TRBD2. This TCR was sampled from a human donor with non-small cell lung cancer. Material for sequencing was lung tumor tissue. The CDR3 DNA reads as TGTGCCAGCAGCGCCCGGACTAGCGGATCCTACAATGAGCAGTTCTTC. Translating it yields CASSARTSGSYNEQFF.